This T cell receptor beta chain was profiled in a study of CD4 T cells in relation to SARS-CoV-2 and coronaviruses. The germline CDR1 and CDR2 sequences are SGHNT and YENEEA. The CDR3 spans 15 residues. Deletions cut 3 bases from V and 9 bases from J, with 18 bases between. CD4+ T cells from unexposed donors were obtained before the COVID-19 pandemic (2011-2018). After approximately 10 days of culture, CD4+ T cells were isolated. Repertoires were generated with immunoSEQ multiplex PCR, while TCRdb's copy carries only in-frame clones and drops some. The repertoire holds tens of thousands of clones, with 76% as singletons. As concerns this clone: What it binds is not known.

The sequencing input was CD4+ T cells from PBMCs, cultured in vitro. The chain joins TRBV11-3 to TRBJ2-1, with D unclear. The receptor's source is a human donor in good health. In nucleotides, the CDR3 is TGTGCCAGCAGCTTGGACCGACGTGACCCTCTTGAGCAGTTCTTC. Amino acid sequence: CASSLDRRDPLEQFF. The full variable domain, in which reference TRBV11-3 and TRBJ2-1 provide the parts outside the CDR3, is EAGVVQSPRYKIIEKKQPVAFWCNPISGHNTLYWYLQNLGQGPELLIRYENEEAVDDSQLPKDRFSAERLKGVDSTLKIQPAELGDSAVYLCASSLDRRDPLEQFFGPGTRLTVL.